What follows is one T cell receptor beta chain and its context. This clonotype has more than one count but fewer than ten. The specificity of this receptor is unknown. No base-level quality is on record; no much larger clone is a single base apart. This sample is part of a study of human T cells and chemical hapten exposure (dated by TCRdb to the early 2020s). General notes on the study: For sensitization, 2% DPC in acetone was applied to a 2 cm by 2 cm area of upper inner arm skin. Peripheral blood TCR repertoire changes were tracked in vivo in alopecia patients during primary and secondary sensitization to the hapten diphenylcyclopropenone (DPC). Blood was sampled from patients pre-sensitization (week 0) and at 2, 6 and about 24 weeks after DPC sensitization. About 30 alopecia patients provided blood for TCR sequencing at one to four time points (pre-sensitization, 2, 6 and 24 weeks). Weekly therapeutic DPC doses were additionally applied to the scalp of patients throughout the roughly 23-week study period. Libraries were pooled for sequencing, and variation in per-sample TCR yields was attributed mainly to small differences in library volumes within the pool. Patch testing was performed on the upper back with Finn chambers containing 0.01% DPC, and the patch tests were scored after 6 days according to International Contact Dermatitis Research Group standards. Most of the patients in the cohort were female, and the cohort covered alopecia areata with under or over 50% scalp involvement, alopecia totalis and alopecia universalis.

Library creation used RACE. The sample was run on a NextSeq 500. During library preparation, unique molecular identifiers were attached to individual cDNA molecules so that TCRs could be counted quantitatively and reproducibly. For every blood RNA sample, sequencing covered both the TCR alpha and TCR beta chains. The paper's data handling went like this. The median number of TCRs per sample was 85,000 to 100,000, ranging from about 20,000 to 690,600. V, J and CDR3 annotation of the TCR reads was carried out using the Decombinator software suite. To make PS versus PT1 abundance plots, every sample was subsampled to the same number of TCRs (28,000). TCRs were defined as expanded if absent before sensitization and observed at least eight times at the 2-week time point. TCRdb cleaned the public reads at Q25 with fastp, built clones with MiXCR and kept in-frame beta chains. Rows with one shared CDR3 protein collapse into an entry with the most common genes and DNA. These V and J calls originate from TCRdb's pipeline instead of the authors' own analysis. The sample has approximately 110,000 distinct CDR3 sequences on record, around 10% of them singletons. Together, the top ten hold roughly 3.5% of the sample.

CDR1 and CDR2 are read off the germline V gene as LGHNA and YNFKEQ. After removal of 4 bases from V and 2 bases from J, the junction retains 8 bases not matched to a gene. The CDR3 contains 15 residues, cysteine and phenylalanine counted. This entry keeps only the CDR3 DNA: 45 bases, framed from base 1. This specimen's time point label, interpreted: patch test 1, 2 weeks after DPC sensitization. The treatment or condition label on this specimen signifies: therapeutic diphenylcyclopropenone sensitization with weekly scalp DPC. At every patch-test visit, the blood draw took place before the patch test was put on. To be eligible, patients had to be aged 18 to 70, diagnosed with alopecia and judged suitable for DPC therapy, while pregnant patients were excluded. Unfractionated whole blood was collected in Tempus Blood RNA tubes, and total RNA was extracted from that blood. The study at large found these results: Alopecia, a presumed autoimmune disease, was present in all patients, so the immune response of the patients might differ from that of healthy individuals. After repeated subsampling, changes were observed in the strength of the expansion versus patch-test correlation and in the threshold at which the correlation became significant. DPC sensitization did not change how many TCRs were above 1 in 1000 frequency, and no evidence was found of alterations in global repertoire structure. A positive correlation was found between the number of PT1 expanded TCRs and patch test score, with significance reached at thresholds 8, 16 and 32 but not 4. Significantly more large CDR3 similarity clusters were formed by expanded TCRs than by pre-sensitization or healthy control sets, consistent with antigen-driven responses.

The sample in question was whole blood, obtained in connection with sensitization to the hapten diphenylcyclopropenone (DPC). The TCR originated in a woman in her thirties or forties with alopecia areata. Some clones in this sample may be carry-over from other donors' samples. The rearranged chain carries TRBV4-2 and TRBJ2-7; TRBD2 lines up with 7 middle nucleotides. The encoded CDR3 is CASSPSGGTTYEQYF. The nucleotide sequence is TGTGCCAGCAGCCCATCGGGGGGAACGACCTACGAGCAGTACTTC.